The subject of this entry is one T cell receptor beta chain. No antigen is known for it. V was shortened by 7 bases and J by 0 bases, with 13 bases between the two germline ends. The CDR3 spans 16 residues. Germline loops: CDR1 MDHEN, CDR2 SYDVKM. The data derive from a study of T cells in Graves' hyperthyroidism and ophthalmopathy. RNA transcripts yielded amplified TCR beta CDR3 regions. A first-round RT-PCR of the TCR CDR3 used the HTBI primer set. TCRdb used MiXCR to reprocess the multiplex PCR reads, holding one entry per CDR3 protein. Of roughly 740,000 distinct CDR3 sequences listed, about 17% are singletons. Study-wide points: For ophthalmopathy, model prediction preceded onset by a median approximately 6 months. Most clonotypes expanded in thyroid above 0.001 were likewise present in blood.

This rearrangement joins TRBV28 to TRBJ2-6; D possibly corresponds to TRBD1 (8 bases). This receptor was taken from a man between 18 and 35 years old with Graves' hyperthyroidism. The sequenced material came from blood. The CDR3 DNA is TGTGCCAGCACCTACAGGGGGGGCTCTGGGGCCAACGTCCTGACTTTC. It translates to CASTYRGGSGANVLTF. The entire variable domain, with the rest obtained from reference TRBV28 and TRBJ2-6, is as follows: DVKVTQSSRYLVKRTGEKVFLECVQDMDHENMFWYRQDPGLGLRLIYFSYDVKMKEKGDIPEGYSVSREKKERFSLILESASTNQTSMYLCASTYRGGSGANVLTFGAGSRLTVL.